This is a list of T cell receptor beta chains from one sample in a study of blood T cell repertoires in COVID-19. TCRdb's table, derived via immunoSEQ multiplex PCR, lists solely in-frame clones and lacks some. The table includes about 74,000 clones, almost 85% detected once. Sequencing was performed on peripheral blood. These TCRs come from a human donor in a cohort sampled during active COVID-19. Each CDR3 is given with its conserved first and last residue. A D gene is named only where the DNA matches it firmly. Rows may omit the clone size; those that give it use once, few, many or a size class.

TRBJ1-2 NA NA 13 TRBV5-1 CASSLANSGGYTF
TRBJ2-4 NA TRBD1 13 TRBV29-1 CSVGDRKKNIQYF
TRBJ2-1 once TRBD2 16 TRBV5-1 CASSSSSGGASHEQFF
TRBJ1-1 NA NA 13 TRBV19 CASRDSGYTEAFF
TRBJ2-3 NA NA 13 TRBV12-5 CASGPGGTDTQYF
TRBJ1-2 NA NA 11 TRBV20-1 CSGGGDYGYTF
TRBJ1-1 NA NA 17 TRBV30 CAWIGGILGGMNTEAFF
TRBJ2-7 few TRBD1 14 TRBV18 CASSLGQGTAPQYF
TRBJ1-2 NA NA 15 TRBV3-1/TRBV3-2 CASSKGRGSNYGYTF
TRBJ2-1 NA NA 15 TRBV9 CASSAFAGSMNEQFF
TRBJ2-7 NA NA 14 TRBV5-6 CASSPEGLVREQYF
TRBJ2-3 once NA 13 TRBV7-3 CASSPNREDTQYF